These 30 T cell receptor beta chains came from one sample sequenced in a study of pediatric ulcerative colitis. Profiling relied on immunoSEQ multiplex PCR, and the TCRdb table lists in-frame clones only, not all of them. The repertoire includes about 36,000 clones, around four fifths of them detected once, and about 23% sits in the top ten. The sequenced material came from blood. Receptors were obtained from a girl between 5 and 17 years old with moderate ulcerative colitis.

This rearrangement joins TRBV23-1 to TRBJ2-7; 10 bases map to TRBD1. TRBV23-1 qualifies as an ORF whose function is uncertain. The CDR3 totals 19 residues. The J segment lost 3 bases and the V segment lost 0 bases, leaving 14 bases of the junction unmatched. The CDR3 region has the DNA TGCGCCAGCAGTCAATCGAGGGGGACAGGGGAGGGTGGTAGCTACGAGCAGTACTTC. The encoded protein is CASSQSRGTGEGGSYEQYF.

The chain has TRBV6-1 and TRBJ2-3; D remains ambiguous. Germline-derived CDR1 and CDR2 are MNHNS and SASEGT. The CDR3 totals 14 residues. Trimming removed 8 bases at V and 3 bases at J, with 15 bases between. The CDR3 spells CASHLDFYTDTQYF. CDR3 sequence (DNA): TGTGCCAGCCACCTGGATTTTTATACAGATACGCAGTATTTT.

The CDR3 region is CATRTGPDTPTNEKLFF. CDR3 coding DNA: TGTGCCACCCGGACAGGGCCCGATACTCCAACTAATGAAAAACTGTTTTTT. The genes are TRBV10-3 and TRBJ1-4; 8 bases fit TRBD1. This CDR3 has 17 amino acids. J was trimmed by 0 bases and V by 10 bases; bases with no gene match: 13. The germline V gene has CDR1 ENHRY and CDR2 SYGVKD.

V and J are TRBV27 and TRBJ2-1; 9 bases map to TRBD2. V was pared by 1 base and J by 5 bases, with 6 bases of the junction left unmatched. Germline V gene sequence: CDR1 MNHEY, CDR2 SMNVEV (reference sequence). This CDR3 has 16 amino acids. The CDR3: CASSLYLAGQHNEQFF. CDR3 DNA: TGTGCCAGCAGTTTATATCTAGCGGGACAACACAATGAGCAGTTCTTC.

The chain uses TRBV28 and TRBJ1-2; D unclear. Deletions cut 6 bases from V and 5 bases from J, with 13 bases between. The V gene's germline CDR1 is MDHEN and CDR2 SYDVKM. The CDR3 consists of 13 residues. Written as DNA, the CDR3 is TGTGCCAGCAGAACTCCCGGGAGTTATGGCTACACCTTC. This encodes CASRTPGSYGYTF.

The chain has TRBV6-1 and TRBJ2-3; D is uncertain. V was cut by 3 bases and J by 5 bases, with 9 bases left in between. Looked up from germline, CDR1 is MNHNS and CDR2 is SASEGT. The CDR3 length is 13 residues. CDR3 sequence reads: CASSDRYLDTQYF. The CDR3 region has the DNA TGTGCCAGCAGTGATAGGTACTTAGATACGCAGTATTTT.

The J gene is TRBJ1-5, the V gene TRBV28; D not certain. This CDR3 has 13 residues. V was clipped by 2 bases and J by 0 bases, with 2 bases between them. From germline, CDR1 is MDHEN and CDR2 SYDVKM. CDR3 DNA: TGTGCCAGCAGTTTAGATAGCAATCAGCCCCAGCATTTT. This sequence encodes CASSLDSNQPQHF.

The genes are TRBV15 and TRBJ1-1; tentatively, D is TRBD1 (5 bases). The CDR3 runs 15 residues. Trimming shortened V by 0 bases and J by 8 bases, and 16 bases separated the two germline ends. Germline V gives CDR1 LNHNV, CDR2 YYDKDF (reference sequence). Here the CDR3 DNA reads TGTGCCACCAGCAGAGATATGAGCAGGGAGAAGGAAGCTTTCTTT. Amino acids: CATSRDMSREKEAFF. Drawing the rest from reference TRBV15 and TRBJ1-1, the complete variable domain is DAMVIQNPRYQVTQFGKPVTLSCSQTLNHNVMYWYQQKSSQAPKLLFHYYDKDFNNEADTPDNFQSRRPNTSFCFLDIRSPGLGDTAMYLCATSRDMSREKEAFFGQGTRLTVV.

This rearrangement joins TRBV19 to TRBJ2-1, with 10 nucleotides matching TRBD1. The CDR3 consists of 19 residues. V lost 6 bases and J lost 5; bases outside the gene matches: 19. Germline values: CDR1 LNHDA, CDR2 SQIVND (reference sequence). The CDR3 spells CASRPGQGPPKSYHNEQFF. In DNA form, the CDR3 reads TGTGCCAGTAGACCGGGACAGGGGCCTCCTAAATCTTACCACAATGAGCAGTTCTTC.

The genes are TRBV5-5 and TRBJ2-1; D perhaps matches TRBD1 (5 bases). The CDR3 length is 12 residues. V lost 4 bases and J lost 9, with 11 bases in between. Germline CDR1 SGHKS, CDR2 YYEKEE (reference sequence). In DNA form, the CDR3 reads TGTGCCAGCAGCGACCTAGGGGTTGAGCAGTTCTTC. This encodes CASSDLGVEQFF.

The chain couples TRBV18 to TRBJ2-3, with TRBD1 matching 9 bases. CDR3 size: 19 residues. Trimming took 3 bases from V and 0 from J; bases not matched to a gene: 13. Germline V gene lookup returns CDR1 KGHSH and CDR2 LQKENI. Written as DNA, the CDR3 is TGTGCCAGCTCACCCCGGGTTGGGGACAGGGCTTCTAGCACAGATACGCAGTATTTT. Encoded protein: CASSPRVGDRASSTDTQYF.

CDR3 sequence (DNA): TGCGCCAGCAGCTTGGGGCAGGGGGCCTATGAGCAGTTCTTC. Its protein is CASSLGQGAYEQFF. The chain joins TRBV5-1 to TRBJ2-1; 8 bases fit TRBD1. Germline V CDR1 and CDR2: SGHRS, YFSETQ. This CDR3 has 14 amino acids. V shed 0 bases, J shed 8 bases, and the junction held 4 bases outside the gene matches.

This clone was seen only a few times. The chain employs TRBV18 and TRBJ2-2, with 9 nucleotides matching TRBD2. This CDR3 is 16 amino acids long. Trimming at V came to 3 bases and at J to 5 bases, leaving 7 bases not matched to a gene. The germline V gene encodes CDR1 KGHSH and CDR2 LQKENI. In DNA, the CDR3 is TGTGCCAGCTCACCCTTAGCGGGAGAGGCGACCGGGGAGCTGTTTTTT. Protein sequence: CASSPLAGEATGELFF.

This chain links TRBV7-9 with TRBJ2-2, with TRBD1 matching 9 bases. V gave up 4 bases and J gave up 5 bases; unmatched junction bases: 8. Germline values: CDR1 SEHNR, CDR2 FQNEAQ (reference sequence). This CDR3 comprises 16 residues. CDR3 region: CASSSTGGARTGELFF. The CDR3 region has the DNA TGTGCCAGCAGCTCAACAGGGGGCGCGAGGACCGGGGAGCTGTTTTTT.

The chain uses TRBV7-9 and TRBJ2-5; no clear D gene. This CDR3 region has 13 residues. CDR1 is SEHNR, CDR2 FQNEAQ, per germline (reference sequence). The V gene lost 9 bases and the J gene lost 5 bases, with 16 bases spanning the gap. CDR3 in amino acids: CASSTDQWETQYF. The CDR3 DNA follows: TGTGCCAGTTCGACGGACCAGTGGGAGACCCAGTACTTC.

The CDR3 DNA follows: TGCGCCAGCAGCCAAGTGTTAAACACTGAAGCTTTCTTT. Amino acids: CASSQVLNTEAFF. The J gene is TRBJ1-1, the V gene TRBV4-3; D ambiguous. CDR1 LGHNA and CDR2 YSLEER come from the germline V gene. Trimming removed 1 base from V and 2 bases from J, with 5 bases in between. The CDR3 is made up of 13 amino acids.

CDR3 sequence: CASRPDSHAEQFF. The CDR3 bases are TGCGCCAGCAGACCGGACTCCCACGCTGAGCAGTTCTTC. The chain links TRBV5-1 to TRBJ2-1; D possibly corresponds to TRBD2 (5 bases). The length of the CDR3 is 13 residues. With 5 bases removed from V and 9 bases from J, the gap between germline ends came to 15 bases. Germline V gene data show CDR1 as SGHRS and CDR2 as YFSETQ.

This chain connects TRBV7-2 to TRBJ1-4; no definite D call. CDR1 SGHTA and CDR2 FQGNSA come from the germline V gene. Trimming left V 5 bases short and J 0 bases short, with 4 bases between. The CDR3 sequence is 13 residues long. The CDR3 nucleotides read TGTGCCAGCAGCCGAGCAACTAATGAAAAACTGTTTTTT. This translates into CASSRATNEKLFF. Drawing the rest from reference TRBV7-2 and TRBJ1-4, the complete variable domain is GAGVSQSPSNKVTEKGKDVELRCDPISGHTALYWYRQSLGQGLEFLIYFQGNSAPDKSGLPSDRFSAERTGGSVSTLTIQRTQQEDSAVYLCASSRATNEKLFFGSGTQLSVL.

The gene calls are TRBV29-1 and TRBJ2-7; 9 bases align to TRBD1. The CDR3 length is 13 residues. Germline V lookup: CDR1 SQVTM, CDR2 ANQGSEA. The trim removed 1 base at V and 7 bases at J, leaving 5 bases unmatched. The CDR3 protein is CSVEVGQGDEQYF. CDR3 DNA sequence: TGCAGCGTTGAAGTGGGACAGGGCGATGAGCAGTACTTC.

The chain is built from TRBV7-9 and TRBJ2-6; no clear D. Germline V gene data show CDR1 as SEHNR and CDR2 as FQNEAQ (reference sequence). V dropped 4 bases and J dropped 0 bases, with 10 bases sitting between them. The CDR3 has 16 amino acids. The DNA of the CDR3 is TGTGCCAGCAGCTACAGTACCCTCTCTGGGGCCAACGTCCTGACTTTC. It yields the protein CASSYSTLSGANVLTF.

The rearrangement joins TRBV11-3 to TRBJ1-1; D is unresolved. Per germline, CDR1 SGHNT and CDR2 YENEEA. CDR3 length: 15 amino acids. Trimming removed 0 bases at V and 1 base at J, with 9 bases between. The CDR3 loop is CASSLDPAGNTEAFF. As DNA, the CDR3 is TGTGCCAGCAGCTTAGATCCTGCTGGGAACACTGAAGCTTTCTTT.

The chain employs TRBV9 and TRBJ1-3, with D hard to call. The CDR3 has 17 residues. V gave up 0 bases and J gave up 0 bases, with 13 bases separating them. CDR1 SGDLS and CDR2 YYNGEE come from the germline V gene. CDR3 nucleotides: TGTGCCAGCAGCGTAGACCAGGCCCACCGCTCTGGAAACACCATATATTTT. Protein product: CASSVDQAHRSGNTIYF.

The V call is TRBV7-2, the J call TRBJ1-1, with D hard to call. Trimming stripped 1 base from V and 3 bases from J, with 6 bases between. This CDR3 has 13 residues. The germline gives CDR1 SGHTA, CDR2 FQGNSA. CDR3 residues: CASSLDPDTEAFF. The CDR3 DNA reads TGTGCCAGCAGCTTAGATCCGGACACTGAAGCTTTCTTT.

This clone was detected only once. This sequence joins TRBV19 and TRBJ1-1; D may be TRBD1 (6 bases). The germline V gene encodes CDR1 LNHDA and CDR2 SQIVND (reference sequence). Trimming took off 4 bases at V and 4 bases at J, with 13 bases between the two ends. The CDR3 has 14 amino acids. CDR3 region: CASSSGGGFTEAFF. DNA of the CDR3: TGTGCCAGTAGTAGCGGAGGGGGGTTCACTGAAGCTTTCTTT.

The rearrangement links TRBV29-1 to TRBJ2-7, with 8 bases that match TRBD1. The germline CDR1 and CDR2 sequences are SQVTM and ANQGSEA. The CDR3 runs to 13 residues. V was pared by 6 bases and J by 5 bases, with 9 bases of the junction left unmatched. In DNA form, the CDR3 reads TGCAGCGTCGCCCGGACAGGGTGGAACGAGCAGTACTTC. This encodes CSVARTGWNEQYF.

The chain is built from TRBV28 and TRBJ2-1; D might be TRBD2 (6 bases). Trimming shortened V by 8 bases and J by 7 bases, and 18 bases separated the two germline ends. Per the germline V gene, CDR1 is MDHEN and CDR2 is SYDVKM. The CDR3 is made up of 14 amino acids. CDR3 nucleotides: TGTGCCAGCGAGGGAAAGCGGGCTTGGAATGAGCAGTTCTTC. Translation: CASEGKRAWNEQFF.

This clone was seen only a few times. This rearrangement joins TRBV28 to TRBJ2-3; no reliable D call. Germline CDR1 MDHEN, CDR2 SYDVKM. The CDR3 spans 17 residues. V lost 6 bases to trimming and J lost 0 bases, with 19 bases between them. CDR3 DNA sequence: TGTGCCAGCAGACAACCCCTACCGGAGTGGAGCACAGATACGCAGTATTTT. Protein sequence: CASRQPLPEWSTDTQYF.

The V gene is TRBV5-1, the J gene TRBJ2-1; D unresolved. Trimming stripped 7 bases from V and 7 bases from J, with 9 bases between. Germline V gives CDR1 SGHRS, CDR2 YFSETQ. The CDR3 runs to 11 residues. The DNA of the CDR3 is TGCGCCAGCGGCCCTCGGAATGAGCAGTTCTTC. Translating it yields CASGPRNEQFF.

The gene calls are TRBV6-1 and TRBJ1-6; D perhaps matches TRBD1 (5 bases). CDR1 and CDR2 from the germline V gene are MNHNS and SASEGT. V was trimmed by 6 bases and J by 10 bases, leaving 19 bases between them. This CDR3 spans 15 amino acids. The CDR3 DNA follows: TGTGCCAGCAGGGCCCTGGGAGGGGAGAGATCACCCCTCCACTTT. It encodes CASRALGGERSPLHF.

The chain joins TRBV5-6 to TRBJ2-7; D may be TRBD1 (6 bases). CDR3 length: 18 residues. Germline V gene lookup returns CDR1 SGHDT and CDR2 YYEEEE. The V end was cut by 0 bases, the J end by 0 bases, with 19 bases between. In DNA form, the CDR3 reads TGTGCCAGCAGCTTGGATTCGGGCAGGGGAAGGAGCTCCTACGAGCAGTACTTC. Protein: CASSLDSGRGRSSYEQYF.